This T cell receptor beta chain was profiled in a study of monozygotic twins with inflammatory bowel disease. The germline gives CDR1 SGHTA, CDR2 FQGNSA. The CDR3 covers 15 residues. From the 5' RACE reads, TCRdb lists one entry per CDR3 protein and no DNA. This sample's table has over 150,000 distinct CDR3 sequences. J is TRBJ1-1 and V is TRBV7-2. This sequence was found in a human donor with ulcerative colitis or Crohn's disease, or a healthy co-twin of an affected twin (not recorded which). Sequenced input: blood. The CDR3 loop reads CASTISGGPDTEAFF.